This T cell receptor (beta chain) was sequenced during a study of blood T cell repertoires in COVID-19. In the study overall: Sources were T cells, B-cell-depleted T cells, or PBMCs; the material itself was cDNA or gDNA.

Germline V gene data show CDR1 as KGHDR and CDR2 as SFDVKD. This CDR3 comprises 14 residues. The J segment lost 7 bases and the V segment lost 7 bases, leaving 1 base of the junction unmatched. Some clones are missing from TCRdb's copy, which holds only in-frame ones; the method was immunoSEQ multiplex PCR. There are a few hundred thousand clones in the sample; around 87% occur only once, and 3.5% to 4.5% lies in the top ten. This sequence originates from a woman younger than 35 with acute COVID-19. The V gene is TRBV24-1, the J gene TRBJ2-1, with 15 nucleotides matching TRBD2. Sequenced: PBMCs or T cells enriched from blood (not recorded which). The CDR3 DNA sequence: TGTGCCACCAGGGGGACTAGCGGGAGGAATGAGCAGTTCTTC. Translation gives CATRGTSGRNEQFF.